The clone carrying this TCR beta chain was seen repeatedly, ten times or more. The antigen remains unidentified. The sample comes from a study of T cells in Graves' hyperthyroidism and ophthalmopathy. Template material for amplifying TCR beta CDR3 regions consisted of RNA transcripts. HTBI primers were used for first-round RT-PCR of the TCR CDR3. Each CDR3 protein gets one entry after TCRdb re-called the multiplex PCR reads with MiXCR. This sample yields about 520,000 distinct CDR3 sequences, of which around 22% are seen a single time; roughly 10% belongs to the top ten. The CDR3 consists of 14 residues. Per the germline V gene, CDR1 is MGHDK and CDR2 is SYGVNS. J was trimmed by 8 bases and V by 4 bases; bases with no gene match: 10. General observations from the study: With a median lead of around 6.7 months before onset, the model predicted ophthalmopathy. Ophthalmopathy stood apart from stable hyperthyroidism in a 13 V-J model.

The chain employs TRBV25-1 and TRBJ1-2, with 7 bases fitting TRBD1. Sequencing was performed on blood. The receptor comes from a woman aged 30 to 39 with Graves' ophthalmopathy. This chain's CDR3 is CASSVGGYRAGYTF. CDR3 nucleotide sequence: TGTGCCAGCAGTGTAGGGGGCTACCGGGCCGGCTACACCTTC.